This T cell receptor beta chain was recorded in a study of T-cell reconstitution after alpha-beta-depleted transplantation in children. Broader study findings: T cells produced anew were the main source of T-cell counts and diversity one year after transplant. Certain patients had high TCRbeta diversity at day 60, and it came from recipient T cells and thymic progenitors that survived. About two months after transplant, alpha-beta T cells reportedly came from several hundred expanded graft clones.

V was pared by 4 bases and J by 4 bases, with 13 bases between. CDR1 is SGHKS, CDR2 YYEKEE, per germline (reference sequence). The CDR3 spans 14 residues. With respect to this clonotype: Its antigen is not identified.

The TCRbeta library was prepared with unique molecular identifiers. TCRdb re-called the PCR reads through MiXCR, storing one row per CDR3 protein. The sample carries 400,000 to 550,000 distinct CDR3 sequences, about 11% recorded once. The sample here was PBMCs, taken before TCRalphabeta/CD19-depleted stem cell transplant. The clonotype originates from a child younger than 10 with inherited bone marrow failure, due to receive a stem cell transplant. The chain carries TRBV5-5 and TRBJ2-3, with D possibly TRBD2 on 5 matching bases. DNA of the CDR3: TGTGCCAGCAGCCCCGAGGCGGGCTCAGATACGCAGTATTTT. Amino acids: CASSPEAGSDTQYF.